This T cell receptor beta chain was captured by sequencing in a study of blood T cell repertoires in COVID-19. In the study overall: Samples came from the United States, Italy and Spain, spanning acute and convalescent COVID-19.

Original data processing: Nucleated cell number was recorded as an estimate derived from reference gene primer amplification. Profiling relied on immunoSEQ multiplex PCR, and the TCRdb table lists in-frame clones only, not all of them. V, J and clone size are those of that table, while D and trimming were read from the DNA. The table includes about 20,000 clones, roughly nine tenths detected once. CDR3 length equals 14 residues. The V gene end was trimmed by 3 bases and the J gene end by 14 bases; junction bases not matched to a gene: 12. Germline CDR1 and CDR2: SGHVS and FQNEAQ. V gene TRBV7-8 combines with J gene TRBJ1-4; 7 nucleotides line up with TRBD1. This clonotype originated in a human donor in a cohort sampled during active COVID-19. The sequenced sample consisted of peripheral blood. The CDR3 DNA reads TGTGCCAGCAGCTTGCGAGACAGGGAATCAAGGCTGTTTTTT. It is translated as CASSLRDRESRLFF.